The clone carrying this T cell receptor beta chain turned up a few times. As yet, its antigen is unknown. This sample is drawn from a study of OX40 agonist ivuxolimab in advanced cancers. Across the whole study: The group had a mean age of roughly 65 years, ranged from about 23 to 85, and was 80% to 85% male.

Findings and caveats of the study: Normalized expansion of T-cell clones was also low for some nonresponders. Dosing at 0.1 to 3.0 mg/kg was accompanied by clonal expansion of CD4+ and CD8+ blood T cells by week 6.

Generated by immunoSEQ multiplex PCR, the TCRdb table keeps only in-frame clones and is missing some. The sample yields roughly 38,000 clones, almost 85% seen once. At cycle 4 day 1, cycle 7 day 1, and baseline, blood was sampled. In germline, CDR1 is MGHRA, CDR2 YSYEKL. Between the trimmed V and J ends, which lost 0 bases and 4 bases, there was a span of 3 bases. The CDR3 spans 12 residues. The sequence was obtained from an adult with an advanced solid tumor such as melanoma, head and neck, liver or kidney cancer. The rearrangement joins TRBV4-1 to TRBJ1-2; D not resolved. The sample in question was CD4+ or CD8+ T cells sorted from blood, obtained in a trial of the OX40 agonist ivuxolimab. Written as DNA, the CDR3 is TGCGCCAGCAGCCAAGAGTCCTATGGCTACACCTTC. Its protein product is CASSQESYGYTF.